These 5 T cell receptor beta chains share one sample of origin, sequenced in a study of shared clonotypes between healthy human individuals. Clones were sequenced by immunoSEQ multiplex PCR, and TCRdb holds only the in-frame ones, with some missing. The profile shows over a million clones, approximately 98.5% of them singletons. Material: naive CD4+ T cells sorted from blood. Subset: CD45RA+ positively selected. The receptor set was obtained from a man aged 30-40 years in good health.

V is TRBV6-1 and J is TRBJ1-1; 7 bases are shared with TRBD1. The CDR3 covers 15 residues. J gave up 0 bases and V 5 bases, and 6 bases lay outside the gene matches. Germline-derived CDR1 and CDR2 are MNHNS and SASEGT. The CDR3 coding sequence is TGTGCCAGCAGTCCAAAGGGACAGCTGAACACTGAAGCTTTCTTT. It yields the protein CASSPKGQLNTEAFF.

The rearrangement joins TRBV5-1 to TRBJ1-3; 8 positions agree with TRBD1. The CDR3 is made up of 15 amino acids. Germline V CDR1 and CDR2: SGHRS, YFSETQ. The J segment lost 8 bases and the V segment lost 4 bases, leaving 11 bases of the junction unmatched. In DNA, the CDR3 is TGCGCCAGCAGCCGGACCGGGACAGGATTACACACCATATATTTT. Protein sequence: CASSRTGTGLHTIYF. Combining the CDR3 with reference TRBV5-1 and TRBJ1-3 gives the whole variable domain KAGVTQTPRYLIKTRGQQVTLSCSPISGHRSVSWYQQTPGQGLQFLFEYFSETQRNKGNFPGRFSGRQFSNSRSEMNVSTLELGDSALYLCASSRTGTGLHTIYFGEGSWLTVV.

On this clone itself: This sample includes further DNA sequences coding for the same CDR3. The chain couples TRBV11-3 to TRBJ2-1; weak D call: TRBD2 (6 bases). The V end lost 1 base, the J end lost 5 bases, and 6 bases lay between the germline ends. Per germline, CDR1 SGHNT and CDR2 YENEEA. The CDR3 length is 13 residues. CDR3 amino acids: CASSLVADNEQFF. The CDR3 coding sequence is TGTGCCAGCAGCTTAGTAGCGGACAATGAGCAGTTCTTC.

V usage is TRBV25-1 and J usage is TRBJ2-1; D is unresolved. Germline CDR1 and CDR2: MGHDK and SYGVNS. The CDR3 length is 15 residues. V was cut by 4 bases and J by 6 bases, with 16 bases left in between. CDR3 amino acids: CASSAPYRFSNEQFF. The CDR3 nucleotides read TGTGCCAGCAGTGCCCCCTACCGCTTCAGCAATGAGCAGTTCTTC.

The CDR3, as DNA: TGTGCCAGCAGTGAAAGGGCCGAGTACGAGCAGTACTTC. Translated, it gives CASSERAEYEQYF. The chain recombines TRBV6-1 with TRBJ2-7, with D unclear. The CDR3 spans 13 residues. The germline V gene encodes CDR1 MNHNS and CDR2 SASEGT. V lost 2 bases to trimming and J lost 4 bases, with 9 bases between them.